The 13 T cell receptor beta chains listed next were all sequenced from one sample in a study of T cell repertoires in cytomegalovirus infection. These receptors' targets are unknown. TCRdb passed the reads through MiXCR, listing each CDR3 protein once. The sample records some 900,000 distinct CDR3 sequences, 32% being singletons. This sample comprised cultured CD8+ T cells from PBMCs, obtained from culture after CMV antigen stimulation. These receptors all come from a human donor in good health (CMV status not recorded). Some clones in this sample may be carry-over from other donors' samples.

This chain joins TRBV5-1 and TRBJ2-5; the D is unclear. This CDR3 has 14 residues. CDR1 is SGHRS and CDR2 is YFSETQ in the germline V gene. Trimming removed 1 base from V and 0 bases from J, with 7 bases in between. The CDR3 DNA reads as TGCGCCAGCAGCTTGTCGAGTCACCAAGAGACCCAGTACTTC. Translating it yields CASSLSSHQETQYF.

CDR3 amino acids: CASSFPGTSPEQYF. The CDR3 DNA reads TGTGCCAGCAGCTTCCCCGGGACTAGCCCCGAGCAGTACTTC. The V and J genes are TRBV7-8 and TRBJ2-7; 9 bases match TRBD2. Trimming removed 3 bases from V and 6 bases from J; junction bases left unmatched: 6. Germline CDR1 SGHVS, CDR2 FQNEAQ. The CDR3 spans 14 residues.

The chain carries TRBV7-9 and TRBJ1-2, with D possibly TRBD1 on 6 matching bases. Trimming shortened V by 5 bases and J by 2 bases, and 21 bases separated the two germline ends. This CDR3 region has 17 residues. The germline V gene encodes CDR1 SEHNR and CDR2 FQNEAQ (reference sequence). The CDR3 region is CASSGRDRDTKNYGYTF. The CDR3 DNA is TGTGCCAGCAGCGGTCGGGACCGGGACACCAAAAACTATGGCTACACCTTC.

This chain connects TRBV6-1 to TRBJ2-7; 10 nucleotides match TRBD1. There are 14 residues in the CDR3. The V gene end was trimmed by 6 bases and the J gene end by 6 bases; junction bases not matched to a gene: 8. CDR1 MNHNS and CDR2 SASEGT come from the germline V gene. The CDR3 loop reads CASSPGTGDLEQYF. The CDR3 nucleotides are TGTGCCAGCAGCCCTGGGACAGGGGATCTCGAGCAGTACTTC.

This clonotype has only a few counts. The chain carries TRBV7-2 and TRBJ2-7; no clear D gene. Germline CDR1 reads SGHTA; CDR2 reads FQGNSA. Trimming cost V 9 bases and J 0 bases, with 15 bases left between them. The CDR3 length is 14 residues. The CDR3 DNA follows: TGTGCCAGTGGATCCTCTTTCAGCTCCTACGAGCAGTACTTC. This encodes CASGSSFSSYEQYF.

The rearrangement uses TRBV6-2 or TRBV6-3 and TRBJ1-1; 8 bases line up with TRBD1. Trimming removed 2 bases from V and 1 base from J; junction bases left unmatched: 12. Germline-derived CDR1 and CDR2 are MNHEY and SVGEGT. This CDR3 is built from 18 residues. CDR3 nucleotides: TGTGCCAGCAGTTACCTGCAAGACAGGGGTGTTGGGAACACTGAAGCTTTCTTT. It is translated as CASSYLQDRGVGNTEAFF.

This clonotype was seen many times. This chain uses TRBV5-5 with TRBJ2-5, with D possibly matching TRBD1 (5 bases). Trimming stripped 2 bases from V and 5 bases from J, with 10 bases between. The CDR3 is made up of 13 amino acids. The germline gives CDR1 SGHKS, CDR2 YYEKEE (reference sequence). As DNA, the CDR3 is TGTGCCAGCAGCTTCAGGGTTTTGGAGACCCAGTACTTC. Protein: CASSFRVLETQYF.

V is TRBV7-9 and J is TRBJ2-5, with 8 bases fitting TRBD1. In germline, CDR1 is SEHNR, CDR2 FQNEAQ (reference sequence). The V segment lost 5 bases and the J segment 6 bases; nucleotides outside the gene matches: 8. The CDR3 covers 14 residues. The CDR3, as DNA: TGTGCCAGCAGCCAGACAGGGGCTCCTCAGACCCAGTACTTC. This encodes CASSQTGAPQTQYF.

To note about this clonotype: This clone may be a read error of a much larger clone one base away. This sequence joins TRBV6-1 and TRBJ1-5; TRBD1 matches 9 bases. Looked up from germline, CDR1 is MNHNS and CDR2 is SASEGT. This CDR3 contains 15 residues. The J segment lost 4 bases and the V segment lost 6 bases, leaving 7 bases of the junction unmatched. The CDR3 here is CASRIRQGGNQPQHF. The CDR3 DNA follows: TGTGCCAGCAGGATCCGACAGGGGGGAAATCAGCCCCAGCATTTT.

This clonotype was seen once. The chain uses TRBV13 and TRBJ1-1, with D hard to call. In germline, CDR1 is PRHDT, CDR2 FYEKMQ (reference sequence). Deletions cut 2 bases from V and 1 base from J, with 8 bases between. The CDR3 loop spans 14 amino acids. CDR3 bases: TGTGCCAGCAGCTTAATGACTGGGAACACTGAAGCTTTCTTT. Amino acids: CASSLMTGNTEAFF.

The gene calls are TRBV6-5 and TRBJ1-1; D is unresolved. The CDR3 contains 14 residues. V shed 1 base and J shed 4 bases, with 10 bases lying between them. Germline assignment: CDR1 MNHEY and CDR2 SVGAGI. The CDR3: CASSYFSSVTEAFF. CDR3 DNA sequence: TGTGCCAGCAGTTACTTCTCCAGTGTCACTGAAGCTTTCTTT.

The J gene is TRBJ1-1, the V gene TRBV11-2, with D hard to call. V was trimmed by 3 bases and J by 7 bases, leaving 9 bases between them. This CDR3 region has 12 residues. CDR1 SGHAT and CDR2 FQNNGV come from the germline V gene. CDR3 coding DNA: TGTGCCAGCAGCTTTAGGCCGTTTGAAGCTTTCTTT. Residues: CASSFRPFEAFF.

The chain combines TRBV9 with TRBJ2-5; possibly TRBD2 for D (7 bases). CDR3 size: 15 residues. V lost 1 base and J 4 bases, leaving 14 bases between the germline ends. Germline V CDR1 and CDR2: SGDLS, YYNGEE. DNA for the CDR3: TGTGCCAGCAGCGTATGGGGGGGCCTAAGAGAGACCCAGTACTTC. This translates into CASSVWGGLRETQYF.